This TCR beta chain was documented in a study of shared clonotypes between healthy human individuals. There were no recent acute infections or vaccinations among the donors, who were healthy HIV-negative adults. TCRdb's copy holds only in-frame clones and misses some; the assay was immunoSEQ multiplex PCR. The profile covers 170,000 or so clones, with approximately 70% appearing a single time and 10% taken by the ten largest. The length of the CDR3 is 12 residues. Trimming stripped 3 bases from V and 5 bases from J, with 5 bases between. Per the germline V gene, CDR1 is SGHAT and CDR2 is FQNNGV. The sample was memory CD4+ T cells sorted from blood. Subset meaning: CD45RA-negative fraction. The chain links TRBV11-2 to TRBJ2-4; D might be TRBD1 or TRBD2, each matching 5 bases. The clonotype comes from a man aged 25 to 45 in good health. CDR3 bases: TGTGCCAGCAGCTTGGGGGAAAACATTCAGTACTTC. Protein: CASSLGENIQYF.